The 30 T cell receptor beta chains in this list originate from one sample, sequenced in a study of shared clonotypes between healthy human individuals. The protocol was immunoSEQ multiplex PCR, while the TCRdb copy is restricted to in-frame clones and leaves out a portion. This sample has around 700,000 clones; about two thirds occur once, and the top ten carry approximately 1.8%. Sequencing was performed on memory CD4+ T cells sorted from blood. Subset of the sample: CD45RA-negative fraction. The origin of the receptors is a woman between 25 and 40 years old in good health.

The chain links TRBV19 to TRBJ1-5; 7 bases are shared with TRBD1. This CDR3 contains 14 residues. The germline V gene has CDR1 LNHDA and CDR2 SQIVND (reference sequence). V gave up 5 bases and J gave up 2 bases; unmatched junction bases: 3. The CDR3 DNA reads TGTGCCAGTAGTGTTACAGGGGGCAATCAGCCCCAGCATTTT. Protein product: CASSVTGGNQPQHF.

The chain carries TRBV30 and TRBJ2-1, with unresolved D. This CDR3 has 11 residues. CDR1 and CDR2 from the germline V gene are GTSNPN and SVGIG (reference sequence). V was pared by 5 bases and J by 6 bases, with 8 bases between. As DNA, the CDR3 is TGTGCCTGGCTTCTGGCCAATGAGCAGTTCTTC. This encodes CAWLLANEQFF.

The gene calls are TRBV18 and TRBJ2-2, with TRBD2 identical over 7 bases. CDR3 length equals 16 residues. The germline V gene encodes CDR1 KGHSH and CDR2 LQKENI. V shed 6 bases, J shed 7 bases, and the junction held 14 bases outside the gene matches. The DNA for the CDR3 is TGTGCCAGCTCGTGGCGGGGGAAAGGGAGCGACGGGGAGCTGTTTTTT. It specifies CASSWRGKGSDGELFF.

The rearrangement links TRBV2 to TRBJ2-7, with TRBD1 identical over 8 bases. This CDR3 comprises 14 residues. The germline gives CDR1 SNHLY, CDR2 FYNNEI. V lost 7 bases and J lost 1; bases outside the gene matches: 6. The CDR3 is CASNEDRESYEQYF. In DNA form, the CDR3 reads TGTGCCAGCAACGAGGACAGGGAATCCTACGAGCAGTACTTC.

The chain is built from TRBV19 and TRBJ1-1; D is possibly TRBD1 (5 bases). Germline V gene data show CDR1 as LNHDA and CDR2 as SQIVND (reference sequence). This CDR3 is built from 11 residues. V shed 5 bases and J shed 12 bases, with 13 bases lying between them. CDR3 in DNA: TGTGCCAGTAGTCAGGGAGTGTTAACTTTCTTT. Protein sequence: CASSQGVLTFF.

CDR3: CAWSGGQLSTLNTEAFF. The CDR3 coding sequence is TGTGCCTGGAGTGGTGGACAGCTTTCTACTCTGAACACTGAAGCTTTCTTT. The rearrangement uses TRBV30 and TRBJ1-1, with a weak D call TRBD1 (6 bases). Trimming removed 1 base at V and 0 bases at J, with 18 bases between. Germline values: CDR1 GTSNPN, CDR2 SVGIG (reference sequence). This CDR3 is built from 17 residues.

The genes are TRBV27 and TRBJ2-7; D perhaps matches TRBD1 (5 bases). This CDR3 contains 17 residues. V lost 0 bases and J lost 2, with 17 bases in between. Germline V gene sequence: CDR1 MNHEY, CDR2 SMNVEV (reference sequence). For the CDR3, the DNA is TGTGCCAGCAGTTTATCATGGGTCCCAGGGCATCCCTACGAGCAGTACTTC. Amino acid sequence: CASSLSWVPGHPYEQYF.

The chain recombines TRBV9 with TRBJ1-3; 11 bases line up with TRBD1. Germline V lookup: CDR1 SGDLS, CDR2 YYNGEE. The CDR3 runs 18 residues. Trimming took 3 bases from V and 2 from J; bases not matched to a gene: 10. The DNA of the CDR3 is TGTGCCAGCAGCGCGGCCCATCCGGGACAGGGGGCTGGAAACACCATATATTTT. Its translation is CASSAAHPGQGAGNTIYF.

The J gene is TRBJ1-2, the V gene TRBV7-9; TRBD1 aligns across 8 bases. The ends lost 6 bases at V and 2 bases at J; junction bases unmatched: 14. This CDR3 is built from 17 residues. In germline, CDR1 is SEHNR, CDR2 FQNEAQ (reference sequence). The CDR3 loop is CASRIRDRSLKNYGYTF. The CDR3 DNA reads as TGTGCCAGCAGAATCCGGGACAGGAGTCTAAAAAACTATGGCTACACCTTC.

The gene calls are TRBV5-1 and TRBJ2-7; 7 bases map to TRBD2. CDR1 SGHRS and CDR2 YFSETQ come from the germline V gene. The junction had 5 bases not matched to a gene; V was cut back by 1 base and J by 1 base. The CDR3 sequence is 15 residues long. The CDR3 protein is CASSLRSGGSYEQYF. DNA for the CDR3: TGCGCCAGCAGCTTGAGGTCGGGAGGATCCTACGAGCAGTACTTC.

This sequence joins TRBV5-1 and TRBJ2-7; tentatively, D is TRBD1 (5 bases). Germline V CDR1 and CDR2: SGHRS, YFSETQ. There are 16 residues in the CDR3. The V end was cut by 2 bases, the J end by 1 base, with 16 bases between. CDR3 nucleotide sequence: TGCGCCAGCAGCTTACGCGGCACTACAGGTTCCTACGAGCAGTACTTC. This codes for CASSLRGTTGSYEQYF.

The rearrangement joins TRBV10-1 to TRBJ2-1; 9 positions match TRBD2. This CDR3 has 13 residues. Germline trimming cut 2 bases from V and 9 bases from J; bases unmatched to any gene: 2. Germline V lookup: CDR1 WNHNN, CDR2 SYGVQD (reference sequence). The DNA of the CDR3 is TGCGCCAGCAGTGAGCTAGCGGGATTTGAGCAGTTCTTC. Its protein product is CASSELAGFEQFF.

As concerns this clone: Other nucleotide sequences in the sample specify the same CDR3. The V gene is TRBV28, the J gene TRBJ1-5, with D possibly TRBD1 on 5 matching bases. V lost 2 bases and J 1 base, leaving 9 bases between the germline ends. There are 15 residues in the CDR3. Germline-derived CDR1 and CDR2 are MDHEN and SYDVKM. The CDR3 loop is CASSLGGGSNQPQHF. Here the CDR3 DNA reads TGTGCCAGCAGTTTAGGCGGGGGGAGCAATCAGCCCCAGCATTTT.

Written as DNA, the CDR3 is TGTGCCAGCAGTGCCCGCGAGCAGTACTTC. Residues: CASSAREQYF. V usage is TRBV2 and J usage is TRBJ2-7; D gene ambiguous. V was clipped by 4 bases and J by 6 bases, with 4 bases between them. CDR1 is SNHLY, CDR2 FYNNEI, per germline. This CDR3 has 10 residues.

The chain has TRBV5-1 and TRBJ2-6; no definite D call. Germline V lookup: CDR1 SGHRS, CDR2 YFSETQ. The CDR3 is 17 residues long. Trimming took off 1 base at V and 0 bases at J, with 11 bases between the two ends. In nucleotides, the CDR3 is TGCGCCAGCAGCTTGATAGTCTTGGACTCTGGGGCCAACGTCCTGACTTTC. Translation gives CASSLIVLDSGANVLTF.

The chain uses TRBV7-9 and TRBJ2-1; D remains unclear. Per germline, CDR1 SEHNR and CDR2 FQNEAQ (reference sequence). The CDR3 has 14 amino acids. V lost 1 base and J lost 2, with 6 bases in between. The CDR3 protein is CASSLGQTYNEQFF. The CDR3 DNA reads TGTGCCAGCAGCTTAGGCCAGACCTACAATGAGCAGTTCTTC.

The gene calls are TRBV5-1 and TRBJ1-3, with TRBD1 matching over 8 bases. There are 14 residues in the CDR3. Trimming took 4 bases from V and 4 from J; bases not matched to a gene: 4. Germline assignment: CDR1 SGHRS and CDR2 YFSETQ. The CDR3 sequence is CASSTQGEGNTIYF. CDR3 DNA: TGCGCCAGCAGCACACAGGGGGAAGGAAACACCATATATTTT.

J is TRBJ2-6 and V is TRBV28; no firm D call. Per the germline V gene, CDR1 is MDHEN and CDR2 is SYDVKM. Deletions cut 8 bases from V and 2 bases from J, with 7 bases between. This CDR3 comprises 13 residues. The CDR3 loop is CASRVAGANVLTF. The DNA for the CDR3 is TGTGCCAGCCGGGTAGCTGGGGCCAACGTCCTGACTTTC.

This rearrangement joins TRBV7-2 to TRBJ2-7, with a tentative D call TRBD1 (5 bases). CDR3 length equals 16 residues. CDR1 is SGHTA and CDR2 is FQGNSA in the germline V gene. Deletions cut 1 base from V and 6 bases from J, with 19 bases between. The CDR3 sequence is CASSLGVGHPPFEQYF. The CDR3 DNA is TGTGCCAGCAGCTTAGGCGTAGGACACCCACCCTTCGAGCAGTACTTC.

V usage is TRBV27 and J usage is TRBJ2-7; D unclear. The CDR3 runs 12 residues. Trimming cost V 5 bases and J 7 bases, with 12 bases left between them. CDR1 MNHEY and CDR2 SMNVEV come from the germline V gene (reference sequence). CDR3 DNA: TGTGCCAGCAGTAAGGCCTGGGGAGAGCAGTACTTC. It encodes CASSKAWGEQYF.

This clone was seen more than once but under ten times. V is TRBV10-1 and J is TRBJ2-5; 12 nucleotides align to TRBD1. The CDR3 consists of 15 residues. The germline CDR1 and CDR2 sequences are WNHNN and SYGVQD (reference sequence). Unmatched junction bases numbered 6, after V lost 5 bases and J lost 5 bases. This CDR3 is CASSRGTGGRETQYF. The CDR3 DNA follows: TGCGCCAGCAGTCGAGGGACAGGGGGCCGGGAGACCCAGTACTTC.

This clone is a singleton in its sample. V usage is TRBV10-2 and J usage is TRBJ1-1; 7 positions match TRBD1. Per the germline V gene, CDR1 is WSHSY and CDR2 is SAAADI. The CDR3 is 17 residues long. With V trimmed by 0 bases and J by 3 bases, 10 bases remained unmatched. CDR3 nucleotide sequence: TGCGCCAGCAGTGAGTCGAGGCAGGGGGATTGGGACACTGAAGCTTTCTTT. Translated: CASSESRQGDWDTEAFF.

J is TRBJ2-2 and V is TRBV18; TRBD2 aligns across 13 bases. The V and J ends lost 3 bases and 4 bases, in that order; junction bases with no gene match: 5. Per the germline V gene, CDR1 is KGHSH and CDR2 is LQKENI. The CDR3 is 17 amino acids. This CDR3 is CASSPGLAGSVTGELFF. In nucleotides, the CDR3 is TGTGCCAGCTCACCGGGACTAGCGGGATCGGTCACCGGGGAGCTGTTTTTT.

The table lists this clone with a count of one. The chain couples TRBV28 to TRBJ2-2, with D possibly being TRBD1 (5 bases). The germline V and J ends were trimmed by 6 bases and 3 bases, with 14 bases remaining between them. Germline loops: CDR1 MDHEN, CDR2 SYDVKM. There are 15 residues in the CDR3. The CDR3 reads CASRLRLQDTGELFF. The CDR3 bases are TGTGCCAGCAGGTTGAGGCTACAGGACACCGGGGAGCTGTTTTTT.

The V call is TRBV10-2, the J call TRBJ1-1; 8 positions match TRBD1. Per germline, CDR1 WSHSY and CDR2 SAAADI. J lost 12 bases, V lost 0 bases, and 9 bases had no gene match. This CDR3 contains 14 residues. CDR3 residues: CASSESSGTGVTFF. Here the CDR3 DNA reads TGCGCCAGCAGTGAGTCTTCCGGGACAGGAGTGACTTTCTTT.

This clone has just a few counts. The chain combines TRBV6-6 with TRBJ1-1; D might be TRBD1 (6 bases). The CDR3 covers 13 residues. V was clipped by 6 bases and J by 4 bases, with 12 bases between them. From germline, CDR1 is MNHNY and CDR2 SVGAGI (reference sequence). The CDR3 reads CASSRQAVTEAFF. The CDR3 nucleotides are TGTGCCAGCAGCCGACAGGCGGTCACTGAAGCTTTCTTT.

The chain has TRBV28 and TRBJ1-1, with TRBD1 matching over 9 bases. CDR3 length: 15 amino acids. Trimming cost V 6 bases and J 3 bases; bases outside gene matches: 8. Per the germline V gene, CDR1 is MDHEN and CDR2 is SYDVKM. Here the CDR3 reads CASSLGQGFDTEAFF. CDR3 coding DNA: TGTGCCAGCAGCCTGGGACAGGGATTCGACACTGAAGCTTTCTTT.

This chain uses TRBV28 with TRBJ2-7; unclear D gene. The CDR3 has 11 amino acids. Germline V gene data show CDR1 as MDHEN and CDR2 as SYDVKM. Trimming pared 3 bases from V and 12 bases from J, leaving 12 bases between. CDR3 sequence: CASSLIGLRYF. The DNA of the CDR3 is TGTGCCAGCAGTTTGATCGGTCTCCGGTACTTC. The full variable domain, in which reference TRBV28 and TRBJ2-7 provide the parts outside the CDR3, is DVKVTQSSRYLVKRTGEKVFLECVQDMDHENMFWYRQDPGLGLRLIYFSYDVKMKEKGDIPEGYSVSREKKERFSLILESASTNQTSMYLCASSLIGLRYFGPGTRLTVT.

This clone was recorded a few times. The rearrangement uses TRBV2 and TRBJ1-5; the D is unclear. V was trimmed by 2 bases and J by 7 bases, leaving 12 bases between them. There are 14 residues in the CDR3. Germline values: CDR1 SNHLY, CDR2 FYNNEI. The CDR3, as DNA: TGTGCCAGCAGTGAAAATGGCTTCAACCAGCCCCAGCATTTT. This gives the protein CASSENGFNQPQHF.

This clone was detected only once. The chain couples TRBV29-1 to TRBJ2-2; 7 positions match TRBD1. Trimming at V came to 6 bases and at J to 1 base, leaving 2 bases not matched to a gene. The length of the CDR3 is 13 residues. The V gene's germline CDR1 is SQVTM and CDR2 ANQGSEA. Here the CDR3 reads CSVRQGNTGELFF. CDR3 bases: TGCAGCGTCCGACAGGGGAACACCGGGGAGCTGTTTTTT.